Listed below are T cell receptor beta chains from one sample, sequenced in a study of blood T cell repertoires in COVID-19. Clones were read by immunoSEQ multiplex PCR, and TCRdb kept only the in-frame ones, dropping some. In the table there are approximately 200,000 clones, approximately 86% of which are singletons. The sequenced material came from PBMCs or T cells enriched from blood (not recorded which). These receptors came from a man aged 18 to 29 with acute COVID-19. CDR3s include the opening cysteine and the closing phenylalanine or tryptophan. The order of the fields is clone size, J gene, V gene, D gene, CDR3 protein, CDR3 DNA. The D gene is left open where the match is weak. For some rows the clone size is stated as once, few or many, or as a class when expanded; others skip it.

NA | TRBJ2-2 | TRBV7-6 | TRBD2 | CASSSSGSNAGELFF | TGTGCCAGCAGCTCCAGCGGGAGTAACGCCGGGGAGCTGTTTTTT
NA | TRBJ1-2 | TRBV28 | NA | CARGGSLTYGYTF | TGTGCCAGGGGCGGGTCCCTGACCTATGGCTACACCTTC
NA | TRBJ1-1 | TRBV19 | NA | CASMGLFGQAFF | TGTGCCAGTATGGGTTTGTTTGGGCAAGCTTTCTTT
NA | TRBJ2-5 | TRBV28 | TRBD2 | CASSSQTSDQETQYF | TGTGCCAGCAGTTCCCAAACTAGCGACCAAGAGACCCAGTACTTC
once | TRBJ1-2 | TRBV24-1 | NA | CATSEGNYGYTF | TGTGCCACCTCGGAGGGAAACTATGGCTACACCTTC
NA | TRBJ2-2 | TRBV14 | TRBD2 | CASSQGVSGRAGVYTGELFF | TGTGCCAGCAGCCAAGGTGTGTCGGGTAGGGCGGGAGTTTACACCGGGGAGCTGTTTTTT
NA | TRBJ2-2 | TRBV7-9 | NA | CASSSRVRGRDTGELFF | TGTGCCAGCAGTTCCAGGGTTAGGGGTCGCGACACCGGGGAGCTGTTTTTT
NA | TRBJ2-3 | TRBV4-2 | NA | CASSQAGLSGADTQYF | TGTGCCAGCAGCCAGGCCGGCCTATCGGGGGCAGATACGCAGTATTTT
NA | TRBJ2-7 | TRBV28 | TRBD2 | CASSLPEPGTSGYEQYF | TGTGCCAGCAGTCTTCCCGAACCCGGGACTAGCGGCTACGAGCAGTACTTC
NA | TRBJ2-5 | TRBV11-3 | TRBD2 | CASSSLGGTGGTQYF | TGTGCCAGCAGCTCCCTCGGGGGGACGGGGGGGACCCAGTACTTC
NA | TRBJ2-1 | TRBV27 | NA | CAIRGYTYNEQFF | TGTGCCATACGGGGTTATACCTACAATGAGCAGTTCTTC
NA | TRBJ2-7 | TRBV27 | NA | CASSLMAPAASSYEQYF | TGTGCCAGCAGCCTTATGGCGCCGGCAGCGAGCTCCTACGAGCAGTACTTC
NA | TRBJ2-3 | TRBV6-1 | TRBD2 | CASSEYLAGTSGTDTQYF | TGTGCCAGCAGTGAATACCTGGCCGGGACTAGCGGCACAGATACGCAGTATTTT
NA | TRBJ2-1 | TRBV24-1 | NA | CATSDPPLGQGHNEQFF | TGTGCCACCAGTGACCCACCCCTGGGGCAGGGGCACAATGAGCAGTTCTTC
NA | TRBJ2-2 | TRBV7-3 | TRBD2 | CASSLSVSGTGELFF | TGTGCCAGCAGCTTAAGTGTTAGCGGGACCGGGGAGCTGTTTTTT
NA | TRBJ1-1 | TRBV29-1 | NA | CSAVPPGGGKVAFF | TGCAGCGCCGTACCCCCAGGTGGAGGGAAGGTAGCTTTCTTT
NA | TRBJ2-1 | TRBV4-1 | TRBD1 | CASSQGQGFSYNEQFF | TGCGCCAGCAGCCAAGGACAGGGTTTCTCCTACAATGAGCAGTTCTTC
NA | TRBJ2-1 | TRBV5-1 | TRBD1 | CASSSSGTGFDEQFF | TGCGCCAGCAGCAGCTCCGGGACAGGGTTCGATGAGCAGTTCTTC
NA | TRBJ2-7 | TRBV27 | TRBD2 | CASSLWRESEQYF | TGTGCCAGCAGTTTGTGGCGGGAGAGCGAGCAGTACTTC
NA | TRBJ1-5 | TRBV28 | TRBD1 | CASRDRGDQPQHF | TGTGCCAGCCGGGACAGGGGAGATCAGCCCCAGCATTTT
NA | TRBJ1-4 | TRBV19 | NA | CASSQQGTNEKLFF | TGTGCCAGTAGTCAACAGGGAACTAATGAAAAACTGTTTTTT
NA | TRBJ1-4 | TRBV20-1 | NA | CSATLSEKLFF | TGCAGTGCTACCCTATCTGAAAAACTGTTTTTT
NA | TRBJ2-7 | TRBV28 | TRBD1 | CASSHRDRGPYEQYF | TGTGCCAGCAGTCACCGGGACAGGGGGCCCTACGAGCAGTACTTC
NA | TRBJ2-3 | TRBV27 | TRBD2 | CASSWLAGGPTDTQYF | TGTGCCAGCAGTTGGCTAGCGGGAGGGCCCACAGATACGCAGTATTTT
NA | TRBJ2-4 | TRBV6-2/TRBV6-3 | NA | CASTPGGRDKNIQYF | TGTGCCAGCACCCCAGGAGGTCGGGACAAAAACATTCAGTACTTC
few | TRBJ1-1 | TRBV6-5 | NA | CASRRGTEAFF | TGTGCCAGTAGGAGGGGCACTGAAGCTTTCTTT
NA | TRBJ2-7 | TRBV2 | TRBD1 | CASRDRAPYPQYF | TGTGCCAGCAGGGACAGGGCCCCCTACCCGCAGTACTTC
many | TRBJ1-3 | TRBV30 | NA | CAWSKGVGNTIYF | TGTGCCTGGAGTAAAGGGGTGGGAAACACCATATATTTT
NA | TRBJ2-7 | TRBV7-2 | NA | CASSGRTGRSYEQYF | TGTGCCAGCAGCGGGAGGACAGGCCGATCCTACGAGCAGTACTTC
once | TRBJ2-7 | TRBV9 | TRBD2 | CASSFSGSPRDEQYF | TGTGCCAGCAGCTTTAGCGGGAGTCCTCGGGACGAGCAGTACTTC
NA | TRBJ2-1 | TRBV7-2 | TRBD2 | CASSLGASGRARGNEQFF | TGTGCCAGCAGCTTAGGCGCTAGCGGGAGGGCCAGGGGCAATGAGCAGTTCTTC
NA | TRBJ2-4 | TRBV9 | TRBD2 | CASSVGQRERGRQYF | TGTGCCAGCAGCGTAGGACAGCGGGAGAGGGGCCGTCAGTACTTC
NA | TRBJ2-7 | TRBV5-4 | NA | CASSFGIGAYEQYF | TGTGCCAGCAGCTTCGGGATCGGGGCCTACGAGCAGTACTTC
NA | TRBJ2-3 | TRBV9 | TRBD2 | CASSVSGRSTDTQYF | TGTGCCAGCAGCGTAAGCGGGAGGAGCACAGATACGCAGTATTTT
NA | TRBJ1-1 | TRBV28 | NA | CASTPRKTEAFF | TGTGCCAGCACCCCGAGGAAGACTGAAGCTTTCTTT
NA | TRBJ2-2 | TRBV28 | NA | CASSFGQNTGELFF | TGTGCCAGCAGTTTCGGACAGAACACCGGGGAGCTGTTTTTT
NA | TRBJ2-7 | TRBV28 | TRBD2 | CASRTSGTGFHGDEQYF | TGTGCCAGTCGGACTAGCGGGACCGGGTTCCACGGGGACGAGCAGTACTTC
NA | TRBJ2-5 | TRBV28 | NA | CASSPQDLFQETQYF | TGTGCCAGCAGCCCACAGGACCTGTTCCAAGAGACCCAGTACTTC
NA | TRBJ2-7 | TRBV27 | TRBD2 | CASGWTSGRLEQYF | TGTGCCAGCGGATGGACTAGCGGGAGACTTGAGCAGTACTTC
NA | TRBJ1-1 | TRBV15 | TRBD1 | CATSRGGQGVNTEAFF | TGTGCCACCAGCAGAGGTGGACAGGGAGTGAACACTGAAGCTTTCTTT
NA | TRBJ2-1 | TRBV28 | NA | CASSLFPLAPNEQFF | TGTGCCAGCAGTTTATTCCCACTAGCCCCCAATGAGCAGTTCTTC
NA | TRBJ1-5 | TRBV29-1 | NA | CSVAEGAGGNQPQHF | TGCAGCGTTGCGGAAGGGGCTGGGGGCAATCAGCCCCAGCATTTT
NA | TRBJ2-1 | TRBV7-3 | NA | CASSPLGGYNEQFF | TGTGCCAGCAGCCCACTAGGAGGGTACAATGAGCAGTTCTTC
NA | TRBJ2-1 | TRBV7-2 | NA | CASSLQEANEQFF | TGTGCCAGCAGCTTACAAGAAGCGAATGAGCAGTTCTTC
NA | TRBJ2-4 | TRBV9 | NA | CASSARDTAFEAKNIQYF | TGTGCCAGCAGCGCGAGGGACACCGCCTTCGAAGCCAAAAACATTCAGTACTTC
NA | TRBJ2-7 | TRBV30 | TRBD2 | CAWRSTGTRGYEQYF | TGTGCCTGGAGGAGTACCGGGACTAGGGGCTACGAGCAGTACTTC
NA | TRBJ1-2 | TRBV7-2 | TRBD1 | CASSLTGGYGYTF | TGTGCCAGCAGCTTAACAGGGGGCTATGGCTACACCTTC
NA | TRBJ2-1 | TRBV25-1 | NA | CASSDRRPPRSSYNEQFF | TGTGCCAGCAGTGACCGAAGACCGCCGCGGAGCTCCTACAATGAGCAGTTCTTC
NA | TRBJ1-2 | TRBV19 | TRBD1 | CASSIARDRFNYGYTF | TGTGCCAGTAGTATAGCCCGGGACAGATTTAACTATGGCTACACCTTC
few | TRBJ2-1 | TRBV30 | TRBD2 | CAWSARLADHNEQFF | TGTGCCTGGAGTGCCCGACTAGCGGACCACAATGAGCAGTTCTTC
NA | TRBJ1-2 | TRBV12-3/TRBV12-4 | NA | CASSLDRTYGYTF | TGTGCCAGCAGTCTTGACAGGACCTATGGCTACACCTTC